Below are 16 T cell receptor beta chains sequenced from a single sample in a study of PD-L1 blockade in urothelial cancer. The time point: pretreatment peripheral blood. Libraries were prepared by immunoSEQ multiplex PCR; TCRdb keeps only in-frame clonotypes and omits some of them. This sample yields roughly 53,000 clones, of which roughly 85% are seen a single time; around 15% belongs to the top ten. The sample was PBMCs, taken around atezolizumab (anti-PD-L1) treatment. The receptor set was obtained from a woman aged 55-69 years with urothelial cancer.

The chain uses TRBV11-2 and TRBJ1-2; D gene ambiguous. The V end was cut by 1 base, the J end by 6 bases, with 12 bases between. The CDR3 runs to 14 residues. CDR1 and CDR2 from the germline V gene are SGHAT and FQNNGV. The CDR3 sequence is CASSLGRSTHGYTF. The DNA of the CDR3 is TGTGCCAGCAGCTTAGGCCGATCTACCCATGGCTACACCTTC.

The V call is TRBV5-1, the J call TRBJ2-1; 10 bases align to TRBD1. With 4 bases clipped from V and 3 bases from J, the junction kept 7 bases outside the gene matches. Germline CDR1 reads SGHRS; CDR2 reads YFSETQ. CDR3 size: 16 residues. CDR3 sequence reads: CASSPGWTGGYNEQFF. The CDR3 nucleotides read TGCGCCAGCAGCCCTGGATGGACAGGGGGCTACAATGAGCAGTTCTTC.

The chain joins TRBV4-3 to TRBJ2-3, with 8 bases fitting TRBD1. CDR3 length: 17 amino acids. The V segment lost 0 bases and the J segment 1 base; nucleotides outside the gene matches: 6. CDR1 and CDR2 (germline): LGHNA, YSLEER. The CDR3 DNA is TGCGCCAGCAGCCAAGAACAGGGGGTAAAAGGCACAGATACGCAGTATTTT. Its translation: CASSQEQGVKGTDTQYF.

V usage is TRBV5-1 and J usage is TRBJ2-5, with 13 bases matching TRBD2. Germline CDR1 and CDR2: SGHRS and YFSETQ. CDR3 length: 16 amino acids. Trimming cost V 4 bases and J 4 bases; bases outside gene matches: 7. The CDR3 DNA reads TGCGCCAGCAGCCGACTACTAGCGGGAGGGGGAGAGACCCAGTACTTC. This gives the protein CASSRLLAGGGETQYF.

V is TRBV10-3 and J is TRBJ2-7; D perhaps matches TRBD1 (5 bases). Germline CDR1 is ENHRY and CDR2 is SYGVKD. The CDR3 has 13 amino acids. The V end lost 5 bases, the J end lost 1 base, and 9 bases lay between the germline ends. The CDR3 nucleotides are TGTGCCATCAGTCAGACAGATTCCTACGAGCAGTACTTC. Its translation: CAISQTDSYEQYF.

The chain employs TRBV28 and TRBJ2-2; possible D gene TRBD2, 5 bases. The V end was cut by 3 bases, the J end by 5 bases, with 16 bases between. This CDR3 region has 16 residues. The germline V gene has CDR1 MDHEN and CDR2 SYDVKM. CDR3 nucleotides: TGTGCCAGCAGTTTCAGTTCCGGGAAAATGACCGGGGAGCTGTTTTTT. It translates to CASSFSSGKMTGELFF.

The chain recombines TRBV28 with TRBJ2-1; 10 bases fit TRBD2. The trim removed 7 bases at V and 3 bases at J, leaving 6 bases unmatched. The CDR3 contains 15 residues. CDR1 and CDR2 (germline): MDHEN, SYDVKM. The CDR3 loop is CASTQAGGVYNEQFF. As DNA, the CDR3 is TGTGCCAGCACTCAAGCGGGAGGGGTCTACAATGAGCAGTTCTTC.

The chain combines TRBV6-6 with TRBJ2-2; D is ambiguous. CDR3 length equals 12 residues. Trimming shortened V by 6 bases and J by 4 bases, and 6 bases separated the two germline ends. The germline gives CDR1 MNHNY, CDR2 SVGAGI (reference sequence). The CDR3 loop is CASSLSTGELFF. CDR3 in DNA: TGTGCCAGCAGCCTTAGCACCGGGGAGCTGTTTTTT.

This chain links TRBV10-2 with TRBJ2-7; 9 bases are a match to TRBD2. Germline loops: CDR1 WSHSY, CDR2 SAAADI. This CDR3 is 15 amino acids long. J lost 0 bases, V lost 4 bases, and 4 bases had no gene match. The CDR3 sequence is CASSGLAGISYEQYF. The CDR3 coding sequence is TGCGCCAGCAGTGGGCTAGCGGGGATCTCCTACGAGCAGTACTTC.

This sequence joins TRBV18 and TRBJ2-2; 10 bases line up with TRBD1. From germline, CDR1 is KGHSH and CDR2 LQKENI. CDR3 size: 16 residues. V gave up 0 bases and J gave up 6 bases; unmatched junction bases: 4. CDR3 region: CASSPPATGGSGELFF. The CDR3 DNA reads TGTGCCAGCTCACCACCAGCGACAGGGGGCTCCGGGGAGCTGTTTTTT.

This clone was observed a single time. This chain joins TRBV5-6 and TRBJ1-2; D is unclear. V lost 4 bases and J lost 4, with 17 bases in between. CDR3 size: 15 residues. Germline loops: CDR1 SGHDT, CDR2 YYEEEE. The CDR3 DNA follows: TGTGCCAGCAGCGCAAACAGACTAGCTCCCTATGGCTACACCTTC. It translates to CASSANRLAPYGYTF.

The chain has TRBV27 and TRBJ1-2, with TRBD1 matching over 7 bases. CDR1 is MNHEY, CDR2 SMNVEV, per germline (reference sequence). The CDR3 totals 14 residues. V was pared by 5 bases and J by 6 bases, with 9 bases of the junction left unmatched. CDR3 amino acids: CASSPTGDSDGYTF. The DNA for the CDR3 is TGTGCCAGCAGTCCCACAGGGGACTCCGATGGCTACACCTTC.

The chain uses TRBV27 and TRBJ2-7; 7 positions agree with TRBD1. Germline trimming cut 2 bases from V and 2 bases from J; bases unmatched to any gene: 9. CDR1 MNHEY and CDR2 SMNVEV come from the germline V gene (reference sequence). The CDR3 covers 16 residues. DNA for the CDR3: TGTGCCAGCAGTTTAACCCTACCGACAGGGCCCTACGAGCAGTACTTC. Its protein is CASSLTLPTGPYEQYF.

The chain couples TRBV19 to TRBJ1-5; D is uncertain. Germline CDR1 reads LNHDA; CDR2 reads SQIVND (reference sequence). V was trimmed by 2 bases and J by 0 bases, leaving 5 bases between them. The CDR3 consists of 14 residues. DNA for the CDR3: TGTGCCAGTAGTATACAGGATAGCAATCAGCCCCAGCATTTT. Translation: CASSIQDSNQPQHF.

As DNA, the CDR3 is TGTGCCACCAGCAGAGATGGATCAGGGGCTAGCAATCAGCCCCAGCATTTT. Translation gives CATSRDGSGASNQPQHF. The chain carries TRBV15 and TRBJ1-5; maybe TRBD1 (6 bases). CDR1 is LNHNV, CDR2 YYDKDF, per germline (reference sequence). This CDR3 is built from 17 residues. V shed 0 bases and J shed 0 bases, with 12 bases lying between them.

The rearrangement uses TRBV4-3 and TRBJ2-2; D perhaps matches TRBD2 (5 bases). V shed 5 bases and J shed 5 bases, with 15 bases lying between them. Germline CDR1 LGHNA, CDR2 YSLEER. The CDR3 spans 15 residues. The CDR3 sequence is CASSERGLLTGELFF. In nucleotides, the CDR3 is TGCGCCAGCAGCGAAAGAGGGTTACTTACCGGGGAGCTGTTTTTT.